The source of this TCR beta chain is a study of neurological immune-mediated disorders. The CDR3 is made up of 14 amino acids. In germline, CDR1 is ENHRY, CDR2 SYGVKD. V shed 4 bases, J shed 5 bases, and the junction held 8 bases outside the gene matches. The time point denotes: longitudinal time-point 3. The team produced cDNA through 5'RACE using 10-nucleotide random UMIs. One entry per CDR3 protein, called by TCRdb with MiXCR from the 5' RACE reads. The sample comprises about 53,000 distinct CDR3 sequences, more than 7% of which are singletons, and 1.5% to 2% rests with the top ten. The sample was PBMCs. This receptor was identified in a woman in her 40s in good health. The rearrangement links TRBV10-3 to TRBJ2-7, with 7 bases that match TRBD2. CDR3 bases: TGTGCCATCAGTGGGAGCGGGACTAACCACGAGCAGTACTTC. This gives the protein CAISGSGTNHEQYF.